Following are 18 T cell receptor beta chains from one sample sequenced in a study of identical twins (TCRdb year 2016). The protocol used for the library was 5' RACE. Sequencing was performed on an Illumina HiSeq 2000. TCRdb took the public reads, trimmed them with fastp at Q25, ran MiXCR for clone calling and kept in-frame beta chains. Rows with a matching CDR3 protein are joined into one entry that keeps the most common DNA and genes. The sample table holds under 800,000 distinct CDR3 sequences, of which roughly 20% were seen once. Of the sample, 4% to 5.5% falls within the top ten clones. These data were also reused for a study on T cells expressing NK-cell markers.

The specimen sequenced was PBMCs. The receptor set was obtained from a woman between 18 and 29 years old in good health.

The V and J genes are TRBV24-1 and TRBJ2-1; TRBD2 aligns across 13 bases. Germline loops: CDR1 KGHDR, CDR2 SFDVKD. Losses at the gene ends were 3 bases for V and 7 bases for J; bases not matched to a gene: 5. The length of the CDR3 is 16 residues. The CDR3 nucleotides are TGTGCCACCAGTGATCCCACTAGCGGGAGGGGGAATGAGCAGTTCTTC. This codes for CATSDPTSGRGNEQFF.

The V gene is TRBV20-1, the J gene TRBJ2-7; 8 bases fit TRBD1. The CDR3 spans 14 residues. The trim removed 6 bases at V and 4 bases at J, leaving 11 bases unmatched. The germline V gene encodes CDR1 DFQATT and CDR2 SNEGSKA (reference sequence). The CDR3 bases are TGCAGTGCACATGAGCCGGGACAGGTATACGAGCAGTACTTC. Translated, it gives CSAHEPGQVYEQYF.

The table lists this clonotype with a few counts. The chain is built from TRBV20-1 and TRBJ2-7, with D perhaps TRBD1 (5 bases). The germline gives CDR1 DFQATT, CDR2 SNEGSKA (reference sequence). The CDR3 has 12 amino acids. V gave up 5 bases and J gave up 2 bases, with 10 bases separating them. The DNA of the CDR3 is TGCAGTGCTCAACAGGATCCCTACGAGCAGTACTTC. It yields the protein CSAQQDPYEQYF.

The chain joins TRBV20-1 to TRBJ2-1; D possibly corresponds to TRBD1 (6 bases). This CDR3 spans 15 amino acids. Germline V gives CDR1 DFQATT, CDR2 SNEGSKA (reference sequence). V lost 4 bases to trimming and J lost 1 base, with 14 bases between them. The CDR3 loop is CSATNFQGSYNEQFF. The CDR3 nucleotides are TGCAGTGCTACAAACTTCCAGGGGTCCTACAATGAGCAGTTCTTC.

DNA for the CDR3: TGTGTAGTGGGGTCGGGTCAGCCCCAGCATTTT. Residues: CVVGSGQPQHF. The chain links TRBV27 to TRBJ1-5, with D uncertain. The CDR3 sequence is 11 residues long. Germline lookup yields CDR1 MNHEY and CDR2 SMNVEV (reference sequence).

This clonotype was detected a few times. CDR3 region: CATSRGQGGSYEQYF. The CDR3 bases are TGTGCCACCAGCAGAGGACAAGGAGGTTCCTACGAGCAGTACTTC. The chain is built from TRBV15 and TRBJ2-7; tentatively, D is TRBD2 (5 bases). CDR1 and CDR2 (germline): LNHNV, YYDKDF (reference sequence). The CDR3 is 15 amino acids. The V gene lost 1 base and the J gene lost 1 base, with 11 bases spanning the gap. The full variable domain, in which reference TRBV15 and TRBJ2-7 provide the parts outside the CDR3, is DAMVIQNPRYQVTQFGKPVTLSCSQTLNHNVMYWYQQKSSQAPKLLFHYYDKDFNNEADTPDNFQSRRPNTSFCFLDIRSPGLGDTAMYLCATSRGQGGSYEQYFGPGTRLTVT.

This clonotype was counted between two and nine times. The DNA of the CDR3 is TGCGCCAGCAGCTCGCCTTCGGGTCTAGCGGGGGGGCCCAATGAGCAGTTCTTC. It specifies CASSSPSGLAGGPNEQFF. J is TRBJ2-1 and V is TRBV5-1; 12 bases are a match to TRBD2. Germline V CDR1 and CDR2: SGHRS, YFSETQ. The J segment lost 6 bases and the V segment lost 3 bases, leaving 13 bases of the junction unmatched. The CDR3 loop spans 18 amino acids. Filled out from reference TRBV5-1 and TRBJ2-1, the complete variable domain reads KAGVTQTPRYLIKTRGQQVTLSCSPISGHRSVSWYQQTPGQGLQFLFEYFSETQRNKGNFPGRFSGRQFSNSRSEMNVSTLELGDSALYLCASSSPSGLAGGPNEQFFGPGTRLTVL.

The sample holds a few counts of this clonotype. The chain joins TRBV29-1 to TRBJ2-3; 13 bases line up with TRBD2. Trimming took 7 bases from V and 2 from J; bases not matched to a gene: 9. Germline V lookup: CDR1 SQVTM, CDR2 ANQGSEA. The CDR3 extends over 16 amino acids. CDR3 in amino acids: CSAFGTSGAYTDTQYF. CDR3 DNA sequence: TGCAGCGCCTTTGGGACTAGCGGGGCGTACACAGATACGCAGTATTTT.

This clonotype was picked up a small number of times. This sequence joins TRBV7-8 and TRBJ2-7; D ambiguous. With 5 bases removed from V and 5 bases from J, the gap between germline ends came to 13 bases. Germline assignment: CDR1 SGHVS and CDR2 FQNEAQ. There are 13 residues in the CDR3. The CDR3 coding sequence is TGTGCCAGCAGCCCCTCCGTGATAGACGAGCAGTACTTC. This gives the protein CASSPSVIDEQYF.

This clonotype was seen repeatedly, ten times or more. This chain connects TRBV15 to TRBJ2-7, with 14 bases that match TRBD2. Germline CDR1 reads LNHNV; CDR2 reads YYDKDF (reference sequence). Losses at the gene ends were 3 bases for V and 4 bases for J; bases not matched to a gene: 11. This CDR3 has 18 residues. The CDR3 nucleotides read TGTGCCACCAGCAGCCCCGTGATGACTAGCGGGAGGGCTTACGAGCAGTACTTC. The encoded protein is CATSSPVMTSGRAYEQYF.

In this sample, this clonotype turned up a few times. The chain joins TRBV5-1 to TRBJ1-1; 8 bases agree with TRBD1. There are 16 residues in the CDR3. V shed 3 bases, J shed 3 bases, and the junction held 10 bases outside the gene matches. The germline CDR1 and CDR2 sequences are SGHRS and YFSETQ. In DNA, the CDR3 is TGCGCCAGCAGCTCTTATGCTGGACAGGGCGACACTGAAGCTTTCTTT. Residues: CASSSYAGQGDTEAFF.

The gene calls are TRBV20-1 and TRBJ2-1; the D is unclear. Deletions cut 3 bases from V and 9 bases from J, with 12 bases between. The CDR3 is made up of 12 amino acids. Germline assignment: CDR1 DFQATT and CDR2 SNEGSKA (reference sequence). CDR3 sequence: CSARQAAGEQFF. CDR3 in DNA: TGCAGTGCTAGGCAGGCCGCCGGTGAGCAGTTCTTC.

The J gene is TRBJ2-7, the V gene TRBV18; tentative D call: TRBD2 (5 bases). The CDR3 has 16 residues. The germline V gene encodes CDR1 KGHSH and CDR2 LQKENI. Trimming pared 3 bases from V and 3 bases from J, leaving 18 bases between. As DNA, the CDR3 is TGTGCCAGCTCACCCGCCGGGGTAAGGCATATCTACGAGCAGTACTTC. This codes for CASSPAGVRHIYEQYF.

The genes are TRBV5-5 and TRBJ1-2, with D unresolved. Germline lookup yields CDR1 SGHKS and CDR2 YYEKEE (reference sequence). V dropped 3 bases and J dropped 8 bases, with 14 bases sitting between them. This CDR3 is built from 13 residues. The CDR3 DNA is TGTGCCAGCAGCTCTCTGCCTGAACAAGGCTACACCTTC. This codes for CASSSLPEQGYTF. Together with reference TRBV5-5 and TRBJ1-2, the CDR3 gives the full variable domain: DAGVTQSPTHLIKTRGQQVTLRCSPISGHKSVSWYQQVLGQGPQFIFQYYEKEERGRGNFPDRFSARQFPNYSSELNVNALLLGDSALYLCASSSLPEQGYTFGSGTRLTVV.

This clonotype was seen more than once but under ten times. The CDR3 sequence: CASGRQGQNTGELFF. Here the CDR3 DNA reads TGTGCCAGCGGTCGACAGGGACAGAACACCGGGGAGCTGTTTTTT. The chain carries TRBV6-1 and TRBJ2-2, with 7 bases aligning to TRBD1. The CDR3 has 15 residues. CDR1 and CDR2 (germline): MNHNS, SASEGT. J lost 1 base, V lost 8 bases, and 7 bases had no gene match.

This clonotype was counted many times. The rearrangement uses TRBV5-1 and TRBJ2-3; perhaps TRBD2 as D (5 bases). With 4 bases removed from V and 6 bases from J, the gap between germline ends came to 12 bases. Germline loops: CDR1 SGHRS, CDR2 YFSETQ. The CDR3 runs to 13 residues. CDR3 DNA: TGCGCCAGCAGCGAGGGAAGCCGGGATACGCAGTATTTT. This sequence encodes CASSEGSRDTQYF.

This clonotype was observed a few times. The J gene is TRBJ1-5, the V gene TRBV5-1; no firm D call. This CDR3 is built from 14 residues. Per germline, CDR1 SGHRS and CDR2 YFSETQ. The ends were cut back, 0 bases at V and 7 bases at J, with 11 bases in the middle. CDR3 sequence (DNA): TGCGCCAGCAGCTTGGAAACGGGAGGGCAGCCCCAGCATTTT. This codes for CASSLETGGQPQHF.

V and J are TRBV20-1 and TRBJ1-5; tentative D call: TRBD1 (5 bases). The V end was cut by 4 bases, the J end by 4 bases, with 14 bases between. The germline V gene has CDR1 DFQATT and CDR2 SNEGSKA (reference sequence). The CDR3 is made up of 14 amino acids. The CDR3 is CSAMRAGPNQPQHF. The CDR3 DNA reads TGCAGTGCTATGAGGGCGGGGCCTAATCAGCCCCAGCATTTT.